A selection of T cell receptor beta chains follows, all from one sample in a study of cytomegalovirus exposure and HLA in healthy donors. TCRdb's copy holds only in-frame clones and misses some; the assay was immunoSEQ multiplex PCR. The sample consists of about 140,000 clones, around three quarters of them appearing once. Sequencing input: PBMCs. These receptors all come from a man aged 35-49 years in good health and CMV-seropositive. The CDR3 runs from the conserved cysteine through the conserved F or W. D genes are given only for firm matches. Clone size is shown for a subset of rows, as once, few, many or a class of expanded clone.

d_call	cdr3_length	j_call	clone_size	v_call	cdr3_nt	cdr3_aa
TRBD2	15	TRBJ2-2	.	TRBV19	TGTGCCAGTAGTCCCTCGGGAGGGCCGGGCGGGGAGCTGTTTTTT	CASSPSGGPGGELFF
TRBD2	13	TRBJ2-7	.	TRBV19	TGTGCCAGTAGCCGCGGGGGGGCCTTCGAGCAGTACTTC	CASSRGGAFEQYF
.	13	TRBJ2-3	.	TRBV5-1	TGCGCCAGCAGCTTGGAGGGGCTAGATACGCAGTATTTT	CASSLEGLDTQYF
TRBD1	16	TRBJ2-7	.	TRBV6-5	TGTGCCAGCAGTTACACGAGACAGGGGCCCTCGTACGAGCAGTACTTC	CASSYTRQGPSYEQYF
TRBD1	15	TRBJ1-5	.	TRBV4-3	TGCGCCAGCAGCCGCACACAGGGGGTAAATCAGCCCCAGCATTTT	CASSRTQGVNQPQHF
TRBD1	14	TRBJ1-5	.	TRBV2	TGTGCCAGCAGCGCGACAGGGGGCAATCAGCCCCAGCATTTT	CASSATGGNQPQHF
TRBD1	15	TRBJ2-7	.	TRBV27	TGTGCCAGCAGTTTAGGGACAGGGGTTTTGTACGAGCAGTACTTC	CASSLGTGVLYEQYF
TRBD1	14	TRBJ1-2	.	TRBV28	TGTGCCAGCAGTATCAACTCAGGGGGAAATGGCTACACCTTC	CASSINSGGNGYTF
.	17	TRBJ2-7	.	TRBV2	TGTGCCGGGGCCCCGGAGGGACTTCTTCGCACGGTGGACGAGCAGTACTTC	CAGAPEGLLRTVDEQYF
.	14	TRBJ1-5	.	TRBV11-2	TGTGCCAGCAGCTTGGGGGGGGCAAGGCAGCCCCAGCATTTT	CASSLGGARQPQHF
TRBD1	14	TRBJ1-4	.	TRBV19	TGTGCCGCAGGGGGTCCCCAGCCCCATGAAAAACTGTTTTTT	CAAGGPQPHEKLFF
.	15	TRBJ1-5	.	TRBV4-2	TGTGCCAGCAGCCAAGATGAAACAGGGAATCAGCCCCAGCATTTT	CASSQDETGNQPQHF
.	15	TRBJ1-2	.	TRBV4-1	TGCGCCAGCAGCCAGCTGACAGTAGCTAACTATGGCTACACCTTC	CASSQLTVANYGYTF
TRBD1	13	TRBJ2-7	.	TRBV10-3	TGTGCCACCAGTGGACAGGGGGCGTGGGAGCAGTACTTC	CATSGQGAWEQYF
.	14	TRBJ2-2	.	TRBV6-1	TGTGCCAGCAAAGGGGGACCGAACACCGGGGAGCTGTTTTTT	CASKGGPNTGELFF
TRBD1	15	TRBJ1-1	.	TRBV11-2	TGTGCCAGCAGCTCAGGACAGGGATTGAACACTGAAGCTTTCTTT	CASSSGQGLNTEAFF
.	18	TRBJ1-5	.	TRBV6-1	TGTGCCAGCAGTGGTAGAGACCTAGCGAGTTTTCAAGGACAGCCCCAGCATTTT	CASSGRDLASFQGQPQHF
.	14	TRBJ2-3	.	TRBV25-1	TGTGCCAGCAGTGCCATAGGGAGGATAGATACGCAGTATTTT	CASSAIGRIDTQYF
.	14	TRBJ2-2	.	TRBV5-1	TGCGCCAGTGGGAACGATGGACAGCCCGGAGAGCTGTTTTTT	CASGNDGQPGELFF
TRBD1	12	TRBJ1-2	.	TRBV5-6	TGTGCCAGCAGCGGGGACAGGGTGGGTTACACCTTC	CASSGDRVGYTF
.	16	TRBJ2-3	.	TRBV19	TGTGCCAGTAGTAAAGGATCCGGGTGGGGCACAGATACGCAGTATTTT	CASSKGSGWGTDTQYF
.	13	TRBJ1-6	few	TRBV28	TGTGCCAGCGAGGGAACCTATAATTCACCCCTCCACTTT	CASEGTYNSPLHF
TRBD1	12	TRBJ2-7	.	TRBV6-1	TGTGCCAGCAGGAGACAGGGCTACGAGCAGTACTTC	CASRRQGYEQYF
.	13	TRBJ1-5	.	TRBV27	TGTGCCAGCAGTACTCACCAACGTGGGCCCCAGCATTTT	CASSTHQRGPQHF
.	14	TRBJ2-7	once	TRBV14	TGTGCCAGCAGCCAAGGATACGAGGAATACGAGCAGTACTTC	CASSQGYEEYEQYF
.	18	TRBJ2-3	.	TRBV27	TGTGCCAGCAGCCATTATCGGGATTGGAACAGACGCACAGATACGCAGTATTTT	CASSHYRDWNRRTDTQYF
.	14	TRBJ1-5	.	TRBV28	TGTGCCAGCAGTATCACAGGGATCAATCAGCCCCAGCATTTT	CASSITGINQPQHF
TRBD1	13	TRBJ1-6	.	TRBV19	TGTGCCAGTAGTCTGACAGGGGGTTCACCCCTCCACTTT	CASSLTGGSPLHF
.	13	TRBJ2-1	.	TRBV4-3	TGCGCCAGCAGCCAAACGCCACCCAAGAGGCAGTTCTTC	CASSQTPPKRQFF
.	15	TRBJ2-7	.	TRBV5-5	TGTGCCAGCAGTTGGGGTGGCAGGGCGTCCTACGAGCAGTACTTC	CASSWGGRASYEQYF
.	13	TRBJ2-1	.	TRBV18	TGTGCCAGCTCACCGGGACTCTACAATGAGCAGTTCTTC	CASSPGLYNEQFF
.	16	TRBJ2-7	.	TRBV9	TGTGCCAGCAGCGTAGGAGGGGCGGGAACCTCCCACGAGCAGTACTTC	CASSVGGAGTSHEQYF
TRBD1	17	TRBJ2-4	.	TRBV6-1	TGTGCCAGCAGTGAGTGGGACAGCCTACTAGCCAAAAACATTCAGTACTTC	CASSEWDSLLAKNIQYF
TRBD1	18	TRBJ2-7	.	TRBV5-6	TGTGCCAGCACCCTAGGGGACAGGGGGCGTGGGAGGCCCTATGTGCAGTACTTC	CASTLGDRGRGRPYVQYF
.	15	TRBJ2-7	.	TRBV5-1	TGCGCCAGCAGCTTCGGGCAGGGGTCGTCCTACGAGCAGTACTTC	CASSFGQGSSYEQYF
.	14	TRBJ2-7	.	TRBV28	TGTGCCAGCAGTTTATCTGGCAGGTCCTACGAGCAGTACTTC	CASSLSGRSYEQYF
.	12	TRBJ1-1	.	TRBV28	TGTGCCAGCAGTACAGGGATCACTGAAGCTTTCTTT	CASSTGITEAFF
.	13	TRBJ2-3	.	TRBV9	TGTGCCAGCAGCGGACAGGTCACAGATACGCAGTATTTT	CASSGQVTDTQYF
.	13	TRBJ2-1	.	TRBV11-2	TGTGCCAGCAGCCCAGACTACTACAATGAGCAGTTCTTC	CASSPDYYNEQFF
TRBD1	14	TRBJ1-1	.	TRBV7-8	TGTGCCAGCAGCCCCGGGACAGGGTCTCGGGGAGCTTTCTTT	CASSPGTGSRGAFF
TRBD2	14	TRBJ2-1	.	TRBV6-5	TGTGCCAGCAGGTTAGCGGGACCTGGGAATGAGCAGTTCTTC	CASRLAGPGNEQFF
.	13	TRBJ1-2	.	TRBV5-8	TGTGCCAGCAGCTTGGCCGCGGTTTTTGGCTACACCTTC	CASSLAAVFGYTF
TRBD1	13	TRBJ1-5	few	TRBV4-2	TGTGCCAGCAGCTCCATCAGGGGGGAGCCCCAGCATTTT	CASSSIRGEPQHF
TRBD2	17	TRBJ2-1	.	TRBV19	TGTGCCAGTAGTATTACCCTAGCGGGAGGAGGGAACAATGAGCAGTTCTTC	CASSITLAGGGNNEQFF
.	14	TRBJ2-1	.	TRBV30	TGTGCCTGGAGTGTAAGTGGGAGTGGCGATGAGCAGTTCTTC	CAWSVSGSGDEQFF
TRBD1	19	TRBJ2-2	.	TRBV27	TGTGCCAGCAGTTTTTACGCAGTACAGACAGGGGGTGGTACCGGGGAGCTGTTTTTT	CASSFYAVQTGGGTGELFF
.	14	TRBJ1-1	.	TRBV29-1	TGCAGCGCTGAGGAGGGGAGGATGAACACTGAAGCTTTCTTT	CSAEEGRMNTEAFF
.	14	TRBJ2-1	.	TRBV5-4	TGTGCCAGCAGCCCCAGCGGGCTTACGAATGAGCAGTTCTTC	CASSPSGLTNEQFF